Included here is one T cell receptor beta chain sequence, with context. As yet, its antigen is unknown. The same CDR3 can be traced to other DNA sequences in this sample. The sample originates from a study of cytomegalovirus exposure and HLA in healthy donors. Assay: immunoSEQ multiplex PCR; the TCRdb copy retains only in-frame clones and omits some. The table lists over 200,000 clones, about 86% of them singletons. The donors were in the approximately 120-subject validation cohort; that cohort was separate from the roughly 730-subject first cohort. Trimming stripped 5 bases from V and 2 bases from J, with 6 bases between. The CDR3 contains 12 residues. The germline V gene has CDR1 MDHEN and CDR2 SYDVKM. Study conclusions and caveats: The study designated about 160 TCR beta chains cytomegalovirus-associated.

This sequence originates from a woman aged 18-29 years in good health and CMV-seronegative. The sample taken for sequencing was PBMCs. The chain recombines TRBV28 with TRBJ1-2; D not certain. The CDR3 DNA is TGTGCCAGCAGTCTCCGGAACTATGGCTACACCTTC. It encodes CASSLRNYGYTF.